Following are 10 T cell receptor beta chains from one sample sequenced in a study of cytomegalovirus exposure and HLA in healthy donors. Primers: 60 Vbeta forward and 13 Jbeta reverse. The method was immunoSEQ multiplex PCR; TCRdb's version includes in-frame clones alone and lacks a portion of them. The repertoire holds about 200,000 clones, 70% to 90% seen once, with about 2.3% in the top ten. The sample consisted of PBMCs. These TCRs come from a woman aged 45-65 years in good health and CMV-seronegative.

The chain couples TRBV5-6 to TRBJ2-1, with 9 bases that match TRBD2. Germline V gene sequence: CDR1 SGHDT, CDR2 YYEEEE. The junction had 10 bases not matched to a gene; V was cut back by 0 bases and J by 6 bases. The length of the CDR3 is 17 residues. In nucleotides, the CDR3 is TGTGCCAGCAGCTTGGGTGTTAGCGGGAGTACCTCCAATGAGCAGTTCTTC. Protein product: CASSLGVSGSTSNEQFF. Filled out from reference TRBV5-6 and TRBJ2-1, the complete variable domain reads DAGVTQSPTHLIKTRGQQVTLRCSPKSGHDTVSWYQQALGQGPQFIFQYYEEEERQRGNFPDRFSGHQFPNYSSELNVNALLLGDSALYLCASSLGVSGSTSNEQFFGPGTRLTVL.

The V call is TRBV7-9, the J call TRBJ1-1; TRBD1 matches 10 bases. Germline lookup yields CDR1 SEHNR and CDR2 FQNEAQ (reference sequence). V was clipped by 2 bases and J by 8 bases; unmatched bases: 5. The CDR3 sequence is 14 residues long. Here the CDR3 reads CASSLRQGASEAFF. In nucleotides, the CDR3 is TGTGCCAGCAGCTTAAGACAGGGGGCTTCGGAAGCTTTCTTT.

V usage is TRBV5-1 and J usage is TRBJ2-1; 8 bases map to TRBD2. The CDR3 contains 20 residues. Germline-derived CDR1 and CDR2 are SGHRS and YFSETQ. Losses at the gene ends were 0 bases for V and 2 bases for J; bases not matched to a gene: 16. CDR3 sequence reads: CASSLAGRTSGWWTYNEQFF. The CDR3 DNA reads as TGCGCCAGCAGCTTGGCCGGGAGAACTAGCGGCTGGTGGACCTACAATGAGCAGTTCTTC.

The chain couples TRBV7-2 to TRBJ2-3; TRBD2 agrees at 13 bases. Germline loops: CDR1 SGHTA, CDR2 FQGNSA. CDR3 length: 17 residues. V gave up 5 bases and J gave up 3 bases; unmatched junction bases: 8. This CDR3 is CASSRTSGRVVTDTQYF. The CDR3 nucleotides are TGTGCCAGCAGCCGAACTAGCGGGAGGGTTGTGACAGATACGCAGTATTTT. Full variable domain (remainder filled in from reference TRBV7-2 and TRBJ2-3): GAGVSQSPSNKVTEKGKDVELRCDPISGHTALYWYRQSLGQGLEFLIYFQGNSAPDKSGLPSDRFSAERTGGSVSTLTIQRTQQEDSAVYLCASSRTSGRVVTDTQYFGPGTRLTVL.

This rearrangement joins TRBV15 to TRBJ1-5, with D uncertain. Trimming stripped 0 bases from V and 0 bases from J, with 6 bases between. CDR1 is LNHNV and CDR2 is YYDKDF in the germline V gene (reference sequence). The CDR3 loop spans 15 amino acids. The CDR3 here is CATSREYLSNQPQHF. CDR3 coding DNA: TGTGCCACCAGCAGAGAGTATCTTAGCAATCAGCCCCAGCATTTT.

The chain links TRBV4-1 to TRBJ1-1; D may be TRBD1 (5 bases). This CDR3 is built from 14 residues. The germline V gene encodes CDR1 MGHRA and CDR2 YSYEKL. Trimming shortened V by 3 bases and J by 3 bases, and 11 bases separated the two germline ends. The CDR3: CASSQGRVDTEAFF. Written as DNA, the CDR3 is TGCGCCAGCAGCCAGGGCAGGGTGGACACTGAAGCTTTCTTT.

This sequence joins TRBV28 and TRBJ1-1, with D perhaps TRBD1 (6 bases). Trimming removed 6 bases at V and 3 bases at J, with 11 bases between. The germline V gene encodes CDR1 MDHEN and CDR2 SYDVKM. The CDR3 covers 13 residues. For the CDR3, the DNA is TGTGCCAGCAGCGGTGACAGGCACACTGAAGCTTTCTTT. It translates to CASSGDRHTEAFF. Based on the CDR3 plus reference TRBV28 and TRBJ1-1, the full variable domain is DVKVTQSSRYLVKRTGEKVFLECVQDMDHENMFWYRQDPGLGLRLIYFSYDVKMKEKGDIPEGYSVSREKKERFSLILESASTNQTSMYLCASSGDRHTEAFFGQGTRLTVV.

V is TRBV15 and J is TRBJ2-1; possibly TRBD2 for D (6 bases). Trimming shortened V by 1 base and J by 9 bases, and 13 bases separated the two germline ends. CDR3 size: 14 residues. Germline V gives CDR1 LNHNV, CDR2 YYDKDF (reference sequence). The CDR3 DNA is TGTGCCACCAGCAGAGGGGGGGAGTCAGTTGAGCAGTTCTTC. Translation: CATSRGGESVEQFF.

This clone appeared a single time. The CDR3, as DNA: TGTGCCAGCAGTCGACTAGCGGGTTCCTACGAGCAGTACTTC. Translating it yields CASSRLAGSYEQYF. The rearrangement links TRBV6-1 to TRBJ2-7; 10 bases map to TRBD2. The CDR3 totals 14 residues. V was clipped by 5 bases and J by 1 base; unmatched bases: 2. Germline-derived CDR1 and CDR2 are MNHNS and SASEGT.

This chain links TRBV10-3 with TRBJ2-7, with 11 bases that match TRBD1. This CDR3 is 15 amino acids long. Germline values: CDR1 ENHRY, CDR2 SYGVKD. Trimming took 2 bases from V and 5 from J; bases not matched to a gene: 5. The chain's CDR3 is CAISEGTGGTDEQYF. CDR3 nucleotide sequence: TGTGCCATCAGTGAGGGGACAGGGGGGACCGACGAGCAGTACTTC.